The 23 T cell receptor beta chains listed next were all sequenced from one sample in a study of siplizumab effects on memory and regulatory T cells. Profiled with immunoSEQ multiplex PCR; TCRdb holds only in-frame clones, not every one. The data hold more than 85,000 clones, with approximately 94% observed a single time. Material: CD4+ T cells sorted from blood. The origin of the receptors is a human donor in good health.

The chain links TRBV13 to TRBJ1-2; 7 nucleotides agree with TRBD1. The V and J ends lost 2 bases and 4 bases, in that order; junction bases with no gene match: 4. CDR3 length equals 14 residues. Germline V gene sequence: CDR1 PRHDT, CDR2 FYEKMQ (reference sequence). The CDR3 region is CASSLQGVGYGYTF. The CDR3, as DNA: TGTGCCAGCAGCTTACAGGGGGTTGGCTATGGCTACACCTTC.

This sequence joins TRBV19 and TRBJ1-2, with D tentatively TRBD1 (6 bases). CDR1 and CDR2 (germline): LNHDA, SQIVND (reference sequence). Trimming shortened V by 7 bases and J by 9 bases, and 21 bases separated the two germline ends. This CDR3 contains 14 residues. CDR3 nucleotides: TGTGCCAGTACCCTGGACAGATGGATAATGCGCTACACCTTC. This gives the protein CASTLDRWIMRYTF.

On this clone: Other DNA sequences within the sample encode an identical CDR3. DNA of the CDR3: TGTGCCAGCAGCTTAGGTGGGGGAGGTGAAAAACTGTTTTTT. Translating gives CASSLGGGGEKLFF. The chain joins TRBV7-9 to TRBJ1-4, with TRBD1 as a possible D gene (5 bases). This CDR3 is built from 14 residues. Trimming removed 1 base at V and 7 bases at J, with 10 bases between. Germline V gene lookup returns CDR1 SEHNR and CDR2 FQNEAQ (reference sequence).

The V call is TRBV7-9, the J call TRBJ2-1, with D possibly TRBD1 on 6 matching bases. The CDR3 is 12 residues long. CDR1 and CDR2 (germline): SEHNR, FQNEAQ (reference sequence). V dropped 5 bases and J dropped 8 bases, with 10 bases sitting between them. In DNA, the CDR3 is TGTGCCAGCAGCCAGGGGACCCATGAGCAGTTCTTC. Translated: CASSQGTHEQFF.

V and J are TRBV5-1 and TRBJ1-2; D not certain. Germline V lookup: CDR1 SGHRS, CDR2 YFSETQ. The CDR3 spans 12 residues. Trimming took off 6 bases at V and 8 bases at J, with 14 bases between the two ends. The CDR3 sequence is CASIDGSRGYTF. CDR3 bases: TGCGCCAGCATTGACGGCAGTCGCGGCTACACCTTC.

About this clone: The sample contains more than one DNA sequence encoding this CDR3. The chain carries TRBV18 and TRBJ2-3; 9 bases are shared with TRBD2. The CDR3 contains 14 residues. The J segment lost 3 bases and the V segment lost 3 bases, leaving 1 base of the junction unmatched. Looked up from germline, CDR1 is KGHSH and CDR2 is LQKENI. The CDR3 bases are TGTGCCAGCTCACCGAGCGGGGGGACAGATACGCAGTATTTT. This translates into CASSPSGGTDTQYF.

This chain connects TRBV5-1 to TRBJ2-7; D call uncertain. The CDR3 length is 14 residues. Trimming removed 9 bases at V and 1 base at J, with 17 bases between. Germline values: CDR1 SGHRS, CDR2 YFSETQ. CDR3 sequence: CATAQMPGSYEQYF. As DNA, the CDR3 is TGCGCCACAGCCCAAATGCCCGGGTCCTACGAGCAGTACTTC.

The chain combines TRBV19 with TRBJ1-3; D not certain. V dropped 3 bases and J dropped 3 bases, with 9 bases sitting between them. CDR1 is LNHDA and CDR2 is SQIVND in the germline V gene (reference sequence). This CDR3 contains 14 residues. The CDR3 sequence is CASSIPLRGNTIYF. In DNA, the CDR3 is TGTGCCAGTAGTATCCCCTTGCGTGGAAACACCATATATTTT.

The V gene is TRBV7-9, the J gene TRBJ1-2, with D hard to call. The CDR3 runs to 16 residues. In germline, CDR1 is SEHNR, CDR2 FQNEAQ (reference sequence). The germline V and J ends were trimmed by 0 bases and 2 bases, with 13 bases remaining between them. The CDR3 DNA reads TGTGCCAGCAGCTTAGCCCCGCGAGGGCCAAACTATGGCTACACCTTC. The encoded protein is CASSLAPRGPNYGYTF.

CDR3 DNA sequence: TGTGCCAGCAGCATCGGACTAGCAGTAGATACGCAGTATTTT. It specifies CASSIGLAVDTQYF. The chain employs TRBV11-3 and TRBJ2-3; 8 bases line up with TRBD2. CDR1 and CDR2 (germline): SGHNT, YENEEA. J was trimmed by 5 bases and V by 5 bases; bases with no gene match: 6. The CDR3 consists of 14 residues. Drawing the rest from reference TRBV11-3 and TRBJ2-3, the complete variable domain is EAGVVQSPRYKIIEKKQPVAFWCNPISGHNTLYWYLQNLGQGPELLIRYENEEAVDDSQLPKDRFSAERLKGVDSTLKIQPAELGDSAVYLCASSIGLAVDTQYFGPGTRLTVL.

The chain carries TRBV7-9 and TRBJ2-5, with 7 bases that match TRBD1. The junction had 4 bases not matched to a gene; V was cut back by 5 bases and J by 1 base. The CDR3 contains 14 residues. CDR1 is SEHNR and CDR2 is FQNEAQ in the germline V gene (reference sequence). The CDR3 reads CASSRTGGQETQYF. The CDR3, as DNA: TGTGCCAGCAGCCGGACAGGAGGCCAAGAGACCCAGTACTTC.

The CDR3 bases are TGTGCCACCAGCAGAGATCTTGTCCAGAACTATGGCTACACCTTC. Translation gives CATSRDLVQNYGYTF. The chain recombines TRBV15 with TRBJ1-2, with D unresolved. Germline values: CDR1 LNHNV, CDR2 YYDKDF (reference sequence). This CDR3 is 15 amino acids long. The germline V and J ends were trimmed by 0 bases and 2 bases, with 10 bases remaining between them.

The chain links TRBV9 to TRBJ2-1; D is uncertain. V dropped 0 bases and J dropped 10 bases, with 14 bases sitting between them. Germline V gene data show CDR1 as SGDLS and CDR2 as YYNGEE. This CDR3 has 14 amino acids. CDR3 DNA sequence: TGTGCCAGCAGCGTAGTGTCTACTTCCCCCGAGCAGTTCTTC. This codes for CASSVVSTSPEQFF.

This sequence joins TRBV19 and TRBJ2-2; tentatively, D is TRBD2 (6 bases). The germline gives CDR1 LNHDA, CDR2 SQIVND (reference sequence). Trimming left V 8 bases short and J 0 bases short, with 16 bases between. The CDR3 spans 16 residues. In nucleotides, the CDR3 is TGTGCCAGTGGACTAAGGAGGGGCTCGAACACCGGGGAGCTGTTTTTT. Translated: CASGLRRGSNTGELFF.

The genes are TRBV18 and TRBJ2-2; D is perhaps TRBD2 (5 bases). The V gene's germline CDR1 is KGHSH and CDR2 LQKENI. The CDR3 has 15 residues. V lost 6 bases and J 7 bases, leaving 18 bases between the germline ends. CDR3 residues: CASSLKAEAGGELFF. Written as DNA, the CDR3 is TGTGCCAGCTCCCTCAAAGCGGAGGCGGGCGGGGAGCTGTTTTTT.

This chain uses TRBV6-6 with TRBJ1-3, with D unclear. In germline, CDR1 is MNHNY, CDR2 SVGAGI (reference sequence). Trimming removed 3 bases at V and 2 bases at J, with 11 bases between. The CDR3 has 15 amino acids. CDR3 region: CASSYEGVTGNTIYF. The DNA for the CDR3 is TGTGCCAGCAGTTATGAAGGAGTTACTGGAAACACCATATATTTT.

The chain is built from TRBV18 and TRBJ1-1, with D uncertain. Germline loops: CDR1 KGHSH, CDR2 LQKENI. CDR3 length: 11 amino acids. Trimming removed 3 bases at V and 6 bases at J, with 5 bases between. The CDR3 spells CASSPGAEAFF. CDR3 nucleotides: TGTGCCAGCTCACCTGGGGCTGAAGCTTTCTTT.

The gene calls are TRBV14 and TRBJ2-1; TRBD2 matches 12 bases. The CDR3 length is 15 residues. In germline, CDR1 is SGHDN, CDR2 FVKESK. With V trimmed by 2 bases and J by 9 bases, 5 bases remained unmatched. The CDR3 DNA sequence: TGTGCCAGCAGCCAACTAGCGGGGGGGCTTAGTGAGCAGTTCTTC. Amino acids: CASSQLAGGLSEQFF.

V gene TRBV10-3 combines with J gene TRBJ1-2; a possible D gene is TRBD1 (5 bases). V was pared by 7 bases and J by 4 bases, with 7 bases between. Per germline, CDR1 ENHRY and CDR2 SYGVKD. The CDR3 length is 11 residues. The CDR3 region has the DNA TGTGCCATCATGGGGGGCTATGGCTACACCTTC. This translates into CAIMGGYGYTF.

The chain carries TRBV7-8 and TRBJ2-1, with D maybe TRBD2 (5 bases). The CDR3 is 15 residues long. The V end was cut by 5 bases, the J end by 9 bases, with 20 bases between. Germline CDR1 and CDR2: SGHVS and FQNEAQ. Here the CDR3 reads CASSPVRTQRGEQFF. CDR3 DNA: TGTGCCAGCAGCCCCGTCAGGACTCAACGCGGTGAGCAGTTCTTC.

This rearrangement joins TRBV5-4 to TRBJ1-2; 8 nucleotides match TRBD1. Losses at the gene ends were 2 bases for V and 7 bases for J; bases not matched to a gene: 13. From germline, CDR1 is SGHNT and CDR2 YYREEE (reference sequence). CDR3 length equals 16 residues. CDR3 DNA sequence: TGTGCCAGCAGCTTCAAAACCGACAGGGGCCGCAGTGGCTACACCTTC. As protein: CASSFKTDRGRSGYTF.

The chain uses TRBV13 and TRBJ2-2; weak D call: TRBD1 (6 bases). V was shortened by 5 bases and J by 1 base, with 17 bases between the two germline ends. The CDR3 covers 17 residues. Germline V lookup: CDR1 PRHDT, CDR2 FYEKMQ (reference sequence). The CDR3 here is CASSLPSQGQNTGELFF. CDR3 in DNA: TGTGCCAGCAGCCTACCCTCGCAGGGACAGAACACCGGGGAGCTGTTTTTT.

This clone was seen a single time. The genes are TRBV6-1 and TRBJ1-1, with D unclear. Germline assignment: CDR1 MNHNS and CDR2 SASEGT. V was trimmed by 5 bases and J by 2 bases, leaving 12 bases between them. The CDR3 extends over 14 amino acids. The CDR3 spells CASSQPQRNTEAFF. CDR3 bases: TGTGCCAGCAGTCAACCGCAGAGAAACACTGAAGCTTTCTTT.